The entry that follows covers one T cell receptor (beta chain) sequence. Its antigen is as yet unknown. Additional DNA sequences in this sample encode the identical CDR3. The sample is drawn from a study of cytomegalovirus exposure and HLA in healthy donors. Across the study: A previous analysis identified around 120 million unique TCR beta sequences derived from some 200 million T cells. Study results and caveats: With high specificity and sensitivity, the classifier reportedly diagnosed cytomegalovirus status.

The CDR3 is made up of 14 amino acids. Per germline, CDR1 SGDLS and CDR2 YYNGEE. The J segment lost 5 bases and the V segment lost 0 bases, leaving 4 bases of the junction unmatched. This PCR relied on a set of 60 Vbeta primers and 13 Jbeta primers. Using immunoSEQ multiplex PCR, the repertoire was profiled, and TCRdb retains in-frame clones only, with some absent. This repertoire shows 75,000 to 80,000 clones, around four fifths found once; its top ten account for 8% to 9%. The TCR sequence derives from a middle-aged woman in good health and CMV-seropositive. This chain connects TRBV9 to TRBJ2-5; TRBD2 matches 7 bases. Sequenced input: PBMCs. The CDR3 here is CASSVGSGDETQYF. The CDR3 bases are TGTGCCAGCAGCGTAGGAAGCGGGGATGAGACCCAGTACTTC.